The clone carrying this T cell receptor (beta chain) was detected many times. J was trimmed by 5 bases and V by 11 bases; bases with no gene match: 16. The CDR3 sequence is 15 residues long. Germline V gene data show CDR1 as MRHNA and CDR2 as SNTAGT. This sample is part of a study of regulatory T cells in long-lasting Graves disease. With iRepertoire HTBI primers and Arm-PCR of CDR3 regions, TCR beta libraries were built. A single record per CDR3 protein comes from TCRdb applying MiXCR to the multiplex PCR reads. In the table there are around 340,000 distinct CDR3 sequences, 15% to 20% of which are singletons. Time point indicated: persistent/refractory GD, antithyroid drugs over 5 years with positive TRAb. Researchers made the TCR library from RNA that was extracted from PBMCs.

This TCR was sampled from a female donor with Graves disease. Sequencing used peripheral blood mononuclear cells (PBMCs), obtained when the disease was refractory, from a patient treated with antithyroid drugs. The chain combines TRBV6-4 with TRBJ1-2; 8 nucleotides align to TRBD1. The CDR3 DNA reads TGTGCCCCCCGGAGGGACAGGCCGATTGGGTATGGCTACACCTTC. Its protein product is CAPRRDRPIGYGYTF.